This is a list of T cell receptor beta chains from one sample in a study of T cells in Graves' hyperthyroidism and ophthalmopathy. TCRdb re-called the multiplex PCR reads with MiXCR, one entry per CDR3 protein. The top ten hold approximately 30% of the sample, which has a few hundred thousand distinct CDR3 sequences, about 16% seen once. Material for sequencing was blood. All receptors derive from a woman in her twenties or thirties with Graves' ophthalmopathy. The CDR3 runs from the conserved cysteine through the conserved F or W. The order of the fields is D gene, CDR3 length, V gene, J gene, clone size, CDR3 protein, CDR3 DNA. D genes are given only for firm matches. Not all rows give a size; the values are once, few, many and, for expanded clones, a class.

>TRBD2|17|TRBV14|TRBJ2-3|many
CASSQTASGSLSDTQYF
TGTGCCAGCAGCCAAACCGCTAGCGGGAGCCTATCAGATACGCAGTATTTT
>NA|15|TRBV27|TRBJ2-3|NA
CASRGRQFSTDTQYF
TGTGCCAGCAGGGGACGACAGTTCTCCACAGATACGCAGTATTTT
>TRBD1|15|TRBV27|TRBJ1-2|once
CASAQWDRGRYGYTF
TGTGCCAGCGCACAGTGGGACAGGGGAAGGTATGGCTACACCTTC
>TRBD2|14|TRBV7-2|TRBJ2-7|NA
CASSLSGGSYEQHF
TGTGCCAGCAGTTTAAGCGGGGGTTCCTACGAGCAGCACTTC
>TRBD1|17|TRBV7-3|TRBJ1-5|many
CASSSPGTGRSNQPQHF
TGTGCCAGCAGCTCACCAGGGACAGGGCGTAGCAATCAGCCCCAGCATTTT
>TRBD1|15|TRBV7-9|TRBJ1-4|NA
CASSTPGQGAVKLFF
TGTGCCAGCAGCACGCCGGGACAGGGGGCGGTAAAACTGTTTTTT
>NA|14|TRBV6-1|TRBJ2-1|NA
CASSPLGLGNEQFF
TGTGCCAGCAGCCCCCTCGGGCTAGGGAATGAGCAGTTCTTC
>TRBD2|17|TRBV27|TRBJ2-3|NA
CASSPLSGRMRTDTQYF
TGTGCCAGCAGTCCCCTTAGCGGGAGGATGCGCACAGATACGCAGTATTTT
>TRBD1|14|TRBV9|TRBJ1-1|NA
CASSPTGLDTEAFF
TGTGCCAGCAGCCCGACAGGGCTGGACACTGAAGCTTTCTTT
>NA|13|TRBV29-1|TRBJ1-2|NA
CSVVAGNRYGYTF
TGCAGCGTTGTCGCGGGCAACCGCTATGGCTACACCTTC
>NA|13|TRBV27|TRBJ1-6|NA
CASSWGADSPLHF
TGTGCCAGCAGTTGGGGGGCAGATTCACCCCTCCACTTT
>TRBD2|15|TRBV20-1|TRBJ2-1|many
CSARDLTSGNNEQFF
TGCAGTGCTAGAGATCTCACTAGCGGGAACAATGAGCAGTTCTTC
>TRBD2|16|TRBV19|TRBJ2-1|NA
CASSIIGSGSYNEQFF
TGTGCCAGTAGTATAATAGGTAGCGGGTCCTACAATGAGCAGTTCTTC
>NA|13|TRBV12-3/TRBV12-4|TRBJ2-7|many
CASSLGRGGEQYF
TGTGCCAGCAGTCTGGGACGTGGGGGCGAGCAGTACTTC
>TRBD2|14|TRBV12-3/TRBV12-4|TRBJ2-7|few
CASTKPGLAGEQYF
TGTGCCAGCACCAAGCCTGGACTAGCGGGCGAGCAGTACTTC
>NA|15|TRBV5-5|TRBJ2-3|many
CASSFWDKNTDTQYF
TGTGCCAGCAGCTTCTGGGACAAAAACACAGATACGCAGTATTTT
>TRBD2|15|TRBV7-2|TRBJ2-7|many
CASSIGTSHYYEQYF
TGTGCCAGCAGCATAGGGACTAGCCATTACTACGAGCAGTACTTC
>TRBD2|15|TRBV10-3|TRBJ2-2|NA
CAITPREGHTGELFF
TGTGCCATCACCCCACGGGAGGGCCATACCGGGGAGCTGTTTTTT
>NA|11|TRBV6-2/TRBV6-3|TRBJ2-3|few
CASSDVWTQYF
TGTGCCAGCAGTGACGTTTGGACGCAGTATTTT
>TRBD1|13|TRBV29-1|TRBJ2-7|NA
CSVEVNRGYEQYF
TGCAGCGTTGAGGTCAACAGGGGATACGAGCAGTACTTC
>NA|16|TRBV24-1|TRBJ2-2|NA
CATSAYRPPLTGELFF
TGTGCCACCAGTGCTTACAGGCCCCCGCTCACCGGGGAGCTGTTTTTT
>TRBD1|14|TRBV9|TRBJ2-7|NA
CASSVEGQGLVQYF
TGTGCCAGCAGCGTAGAGGGACAGGGTTTAGTGCAGTACTTC
>NA|14|TRBV4-1|TRBJ2-5|few
CASSQDTREETQYF
TGCGCCAGCAGCCAAGATACCAGGGAAGAGACCCAGTACTTC
>TRBD1|13|TRBV30|TRBJ1-4|many
CACTRTGGEKLFF
TGTGCCTGTACAAGGACAGGGGGTGAAAAACTGTTTTTT
>NA|16|TRBV28|TRBJ1-2|many
CASSFGGGGGNYGYTF
TGTGCCAGCAGTTTTGGCGGTGGAGGGGGTAACTATGGCTACACCTTC
>NA|15|TRBV5-1|TRBJ2-4|NA
CASSLDPGVKNIQYF
TGCGCCAGCAGCTTGGATCCGGGAGTCAAAAACATTCAGTACTTC
>NA|15|TRBV7-2|TRBJ2-1|many
CASSSRGISYNEQFF
TGTGCCAGCAGCTCCCGCGGGATCTCCTACAATGAGCAGTTCTTC
>TRBD2|15|TRBV13|TRBJ2-5|many
CASSLSGRAGETQYF
TGTGCCAGCAGCTTGTCCGGGAGGGCCGGAGAGACCCAGTACTTC
>NA|14|TRBV15|TRBJ1-2|NA
CATRRVSPRYGYTF
TGTGCCACCCGCAGAGTTTCGCCCCGCTATGGCTACACCTTC
>TRBD1|14|TRBV7-2|TRBJ2-2|many
CATSTGGVAGELFF
TGTGCCACTTCGACAGGGGGCGTCGCCGGGGAGCTGTTTTTT
>TRBD1|14|TRBV29-1|TRBJ1-5|few
CSVDTTGTGQPQHF
TGCAGCGTAGACACGACAGGGACGGGTCAGCCCCAGCATTTT
>NA|16|TRBV28|TRBJ1-1|NA
CASSTREGRLDTEAFF
TGTGCCAGCAGTACCAGGGAGGGACGGTTGGACACTGAAGCTTTCTTT
>TRBD2|20|TRBV5-6|TRBJ2-1|few
CASSSVTETSGSVTYNEQFF
TGTGCCAGCAGCTCAGTGACCGAGACTAGCGGGAGCGTTACCTACAATGAGCAGTTCTTC
>NA|13|TRBV28|TRBJ1-2|NA
CASVPGRPGGYTF
TGTGCCAGCGTACCGGGGCGGCCCGGGGGCTACACCTTC
>TRBD1|14|TRBV25-1|TRBJ2-3|NA
CASSGQGASDTQYF
TGTGCCAGCAGTGGACAGGGGGCATCAGATACGCAGTATTTT
>NA|14|TRBV3-1|TRBJ2-7|NA
CASSQDTGIYEQYF
TGTGCCAGCAGCCAAGATACAGGAATCTACGAGCAGTACTTC
>TRBD2|17|TRBV5-1|TRBJ2-2|NA
CASSAMVSGRAAGELFF
TGCGCCAGCAGCGCTATGGTCAGCGGGAGGGCCGCCGGGGAGCTGTTTTTT
>NA|14|TRBV11-2|TRBJ1-1|many
CASSFRQPGTEAFF
TGTGCCAGCAGCTTTAGACAGCCCGGCACTGAAGCTTTCTTT
>NA|14|TRBV20-1|TRBJ2-1|many
CSASSGASYNEQFF
TGCAGTGCTAGTAGCGGAGCCTCCTACAATGAGCAGTTCTTC
>TRBD2|14|TRBV14|TRBJ2-5|few
CASSQEGLAGPQYF
TGTGCCAGCAGCCAAGAAGGGTTAGCGGGACCCCAGTACTTC
>TRBD1|17|TRBV30|TRBJ1-2|NA
CAWSVGQGRRTNYGYTF
TGTGCCTGGAGTGTGGGACAGGGCAGGAGGACCAACTATGGCTACACCTTC
>NA|15|TRBV4-3|TRBJ1-2|NA
CASSQKDGDNYGYTF
TGCGCCAGCAGCCAGAAGGACGGAGATAACTATGGCTACACCTTC
>TRBD2|14|TRBV5-1|TRBJ2-7|many
CASSPGTSDGEQYF
TGCGCCAGCAGCCCGGGGACTAGCGACGGCGAGCAGTACTTC
>NA|14|TRBV7-3|TRBJ1-1|NA
CASSLWGGDTEAFF
TGTGCCAGCAGCTTATGGGGGGGGGACACTGAAGCTTTCTTT
>TRBD1|14|TRBV28|TRBJ2-5|few
CASRLGQMRSTQYF
TGTGCCAGCAGGCTGGGACAGATGAGATCGACCCAGTACTTC
>TRBD2|15|TRBV20-1|TRBJ2-1|many
CSARGLAGEAREQFF
TGCAGTGCTAGAGGCCTAGCGGGAGAGGCGCGTGAGCAGTTCTTC
>TRBD1|14|TRBV7-9|TRBJ2-7|NA
CASSRRGQAYEQYF
TGTGCCAGCAGCCGGAGAGGACAGGCCTACGAGCAGTACTTC
>NA|15|TRBV20-1|TRBJ2-1|many
CSALGGRETYNEQFF
TGCAGTGCCCTAGGCGGAAGGGAAACCTACAATGAGCAGTTCTTC